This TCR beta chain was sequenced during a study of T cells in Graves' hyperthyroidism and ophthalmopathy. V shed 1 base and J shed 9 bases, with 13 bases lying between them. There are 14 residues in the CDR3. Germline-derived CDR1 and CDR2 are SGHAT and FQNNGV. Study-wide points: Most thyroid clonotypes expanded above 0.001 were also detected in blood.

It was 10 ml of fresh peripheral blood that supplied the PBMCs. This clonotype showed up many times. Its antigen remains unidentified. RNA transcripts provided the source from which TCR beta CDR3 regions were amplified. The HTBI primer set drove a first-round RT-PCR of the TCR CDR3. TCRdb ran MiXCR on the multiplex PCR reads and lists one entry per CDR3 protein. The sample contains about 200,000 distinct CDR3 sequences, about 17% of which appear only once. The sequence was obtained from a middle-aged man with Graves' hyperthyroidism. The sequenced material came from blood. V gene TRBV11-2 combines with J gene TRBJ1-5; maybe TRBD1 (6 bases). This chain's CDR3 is CASSLVMGGGPQHF. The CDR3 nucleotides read TGTGCCAGCAGCTTAGTCATGGGAGGGGGGCCCCAGCATTTT.